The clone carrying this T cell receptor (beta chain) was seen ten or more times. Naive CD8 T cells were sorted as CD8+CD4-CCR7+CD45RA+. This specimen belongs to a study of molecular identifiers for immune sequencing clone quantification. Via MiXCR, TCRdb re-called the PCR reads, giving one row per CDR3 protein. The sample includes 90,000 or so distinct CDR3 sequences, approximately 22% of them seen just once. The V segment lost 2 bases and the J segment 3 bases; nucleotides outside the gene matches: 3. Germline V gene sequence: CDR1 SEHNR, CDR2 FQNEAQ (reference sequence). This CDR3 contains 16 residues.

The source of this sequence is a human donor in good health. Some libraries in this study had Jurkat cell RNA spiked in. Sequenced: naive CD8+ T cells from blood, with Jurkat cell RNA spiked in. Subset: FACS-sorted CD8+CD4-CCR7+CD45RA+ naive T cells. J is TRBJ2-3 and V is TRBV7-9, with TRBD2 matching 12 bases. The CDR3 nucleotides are TGTGCCAGCAGCTTAAGAACTAGCGGGAGGACAGATACGCAGTATTTT. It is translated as CASSLRTSGRTDTQYF.